This TCR beta chain stems from a study of beta chain features in type 1 diabetes. Reverse transcribing all isolated RNA meant expressed TCRB transcripts were sequenced. Some clones are missing from TCRdb's copy, which holds only in-frame ones; the method was immunoSEQ multiplex PCR. The table has roughly 230,000 clones, 9.6% seen once. The specimen was naive CD4+ T cells from blood. This sequence was found in a young woman in good health.

As DNA, the CDR3 is TGTGCCTGGAGTGTACGAGGAGGACTCTCTGGAAACACCATATATTTT. Translation gives CAWSVRGGLSGNTIYF. The rearrangement links TRBV30 to TRBJ1-3; D is uncertain. Deletions cut 0 bases from V and 0 bases from J, with 12 bases between. CDR1 GTSNPN and CDR2 SVGIG come from the germline V gene (reference sequence). The CDR3 totals 16 residues.